Listed below are T cell receptor beta chains from one sample, sequenced in a study of T-cell reconstitution after alpha-beta-depleted transplantation in children. Via MiXCR, TCRdb re-called the PCR reads, giving one row per CDR3 protein. The table shows some 640,000 distinct CDR3 sequences, with approximately 16% occurring only once. The sample in question was PBMCs from the stem cell graft donor, obtained from the stem cell graft. The receptors here all came from a human donor who donated a stem cell graft to a child with acute myeloid leukemia. Both conserved end residues are part of each CDR3. Fields, in order: J gene, D gene, V gene, clone size, CDR3 DNA, CDR3 protein. D genes are given only for firm matches. Not all rows give a size; the values are once, few, many and, for expanded clones, a class.

TRBJ1-6 . TRBV6-2/TRBV6-3 . TGTGCCAGCAGTTACTCGGGTTTTAGTTCACCCCTCCACTTT CASSYSGFSSPLHF
TRBJ2-1 . TRBV6-5 many TGTGCCAGCACCAGAGCGGATGAGCAGTTCTTC CASTRADEQFF
TRBJ2-2 . TRBV7-9 few TGTGCCAGCAGCTTAGAGACAATGGGGGAGCTGTTTTTT CASSLETMGELFF
TRBJ2-1 . TRBV5-1 . TGCGCCAGCAGAAGGGACGGTTACAATGAGCGGTTCTTC CASRRDGYNERFF
TRBJ1-2 . TRBV7-2 few TGTGCCAGCAGCTTAGTGACAGAGAGAGGCTATGGCTACACCTTC CASSLVTERGYGYTF
TRBJ1-2 . TRBV11-2 . TGTGCCAGCAGCCGCGAGCGAACTAACTATGGCTACACCTTC CASSRERTNYGYTF
TRBJ2-7 . TRBV6-5 once TGTGCCAGCAGTTACCGGACAGTGCCTACCTACGAGAAGTACTTC CASSYRTVPTYEKYF
TRBJ1-1 . TRBV20-1 many TGCAGCCCTACAGACAGGTGGGGAGACACTGAAGCTTTCTTT CSPTDRWGDTEAFF
TRBJ1-1 . TRBV5-1 few TGCGCCAGCAGCGTGGACGTGGATGAAGCTTTCTTT CASSVDVDEAFF
TRBJ1-2 . TRBV11-2 . TGTGCCAGCAGCTTAGTTCGCGCCGGACCATATGGCTACACCTTC CASSLVRAGPYGYTF
TRBJ1-2 TRBD1 TRBV5-5 . TGTGCCAGCAGCTTGGGTGTGGACAGGGAGGCCTATGGCTACACCTTC CASSLGVDREAYGYTF
TRBJ1-4 TRBD1 TRBV11-1 . TGTGCCAGCAGCCCAGAAAACGACAGGGGACCTAATGAAAAACTGTTTTTT CASSPENDRGPNEKLFF
TRBJ2-7 TRBD2 TRBV6-5 many TGTGCCAGCAGTTATGCTAGCGGGAACCCCTACGAGCAGTACTTC CASSYASGNPYEQYF
TRBJ1-5 TRBD1 TRBV20-1 many TGCAGTGCTGACGGGACAGGGGGGCGTCAGCCCCAGCATTTT CSADGTGGRQPQHF